This TCR beta chain was identified in a study of identical twins. There were only healthy Caucasians among the donors. V gave up 5 bases and J gave up 2 bases; unmatched junction bases: 5. The CDR3 consists of 15 residues. This clonotype was counted many times. TCRdb re-analysed the 5' RACE reads in MiXCR, keeping a single row per CDR3 protein. The data show nearly 250,000 distinct CDR3 sequences, with 5.5% to 7% seen just once and 3% to 4% held by the top ten. This sample was shared with a second study, whose subject was yellow fever vaccine responses in identical twins.

The specimen sequenced was memory (CD45RO+) T cells sorted from blood. The TCR was taken from a woman between 18 and 30 years old in good health. The V and J genes are TRBV12-3 or TRBV12-4 and TRBJ2-2; TRBD1 agrees at 7 bases. The CDR3 nucleotides read TGTGCCAGCAGTATCGGGACAGCAAACACCGGGGAGCTGTTTTTT. The encoded protein is CASSIGTANTGELFF.